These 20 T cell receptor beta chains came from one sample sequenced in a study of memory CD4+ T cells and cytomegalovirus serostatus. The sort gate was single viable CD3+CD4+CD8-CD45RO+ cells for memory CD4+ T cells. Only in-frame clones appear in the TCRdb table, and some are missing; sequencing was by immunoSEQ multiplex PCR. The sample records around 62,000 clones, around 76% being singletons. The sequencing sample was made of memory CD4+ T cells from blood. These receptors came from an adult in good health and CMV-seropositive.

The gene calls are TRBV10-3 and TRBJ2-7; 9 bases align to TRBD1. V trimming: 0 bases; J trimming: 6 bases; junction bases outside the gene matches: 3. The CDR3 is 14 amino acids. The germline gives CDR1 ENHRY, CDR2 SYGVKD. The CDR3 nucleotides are TGTGCCATCAGTGAGTCACAGGGGGCGGCCGAGCAGTACTTC. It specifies CAISESQGAAEQYF.

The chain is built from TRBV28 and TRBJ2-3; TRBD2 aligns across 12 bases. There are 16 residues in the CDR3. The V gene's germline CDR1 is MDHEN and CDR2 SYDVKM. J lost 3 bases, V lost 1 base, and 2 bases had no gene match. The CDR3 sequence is CASSLLGTSGTDTQYF. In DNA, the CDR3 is TGTGCCAGCAGTTTATTAGGGACTAGCGGGACAGATACGCAGTATTTT.

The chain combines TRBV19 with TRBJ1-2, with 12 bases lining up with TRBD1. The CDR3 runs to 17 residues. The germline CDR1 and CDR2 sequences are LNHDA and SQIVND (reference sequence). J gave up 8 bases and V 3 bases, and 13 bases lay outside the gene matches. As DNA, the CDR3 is TGTGCCAGTAGTATTCGGGACAGGGGGCGAAGAAATTTCGGCTACACCTTC. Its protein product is CASSIRDRGRRNFGYTF.

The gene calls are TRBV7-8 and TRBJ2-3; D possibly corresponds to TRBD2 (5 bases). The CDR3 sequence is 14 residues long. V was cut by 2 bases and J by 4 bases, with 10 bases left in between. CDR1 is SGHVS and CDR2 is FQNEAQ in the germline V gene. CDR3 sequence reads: CASSLKRAADTQYF. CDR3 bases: TGTGCCAGCAGCTTAAAGAGGGCGGCAGATACGCAGTATTTT.

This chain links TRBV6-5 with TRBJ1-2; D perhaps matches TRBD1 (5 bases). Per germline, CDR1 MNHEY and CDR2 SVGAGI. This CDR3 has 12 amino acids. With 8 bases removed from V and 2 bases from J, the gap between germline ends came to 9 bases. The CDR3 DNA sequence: TGTGCCAGCTCGTCAGGGAACTATGGCTACACCTTC. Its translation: CASSSGNYGYTF.

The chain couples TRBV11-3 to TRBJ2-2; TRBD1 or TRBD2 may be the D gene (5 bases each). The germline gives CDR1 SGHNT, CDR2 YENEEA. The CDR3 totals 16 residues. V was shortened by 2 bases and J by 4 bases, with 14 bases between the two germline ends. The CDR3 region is CASSLSSGGGTGELFF. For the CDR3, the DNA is TGTGCCAGCAGCTTATCGAGCGGTGGGGGCACCGGGGAGCTGTTTTTT.

The CDR3 region has the DNA TGTGCCTGGAGTAAGAGCCTCTCAGGAGGCTACACCTTC. Its translation is CAWSKSLSGGYTF. The rearrangement uses TRBV30 and TRBJ1-2; D call uncertain. The CDR3 extends over 13 amino acids. Germline CDR1 reads GTSNPN; CDR2 reads SVGIG (reference sequence). Trimming pared 2 bases from V and 8 bases from J, leaving 15 bases between.

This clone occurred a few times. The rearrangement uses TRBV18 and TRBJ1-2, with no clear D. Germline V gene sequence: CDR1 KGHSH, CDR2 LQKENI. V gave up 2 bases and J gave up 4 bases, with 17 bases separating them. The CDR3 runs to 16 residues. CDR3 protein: CASSPGPPGSGYGYTF. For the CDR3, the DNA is TGTGCCAGCTCACCAGGTCCTCCCGGATCGGGCTATGGCTACACCTTC.

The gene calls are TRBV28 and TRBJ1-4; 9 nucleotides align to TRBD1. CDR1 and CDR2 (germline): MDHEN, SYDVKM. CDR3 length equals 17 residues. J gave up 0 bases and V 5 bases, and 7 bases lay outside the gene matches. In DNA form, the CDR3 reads TGTGCCAGCAGTCCGGACAGGGGTATATCAACTAATGAAAAACTGTTTTTT. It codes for CASSPDRGISTNEKLFF.

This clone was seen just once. CDR3 loop: CASGESGSRADTQYF. CDR3 DNA sequence: TGTGCCAGCGGTGAAAGCGGGAGTAGGGCAGATACGCAGTATTTT. The gene calls are TRBV28 and TRBJ2-3, with TRBD2 matching over 8 bases. J gave up 4 bases and V 8 bases, and 11 bases lay outside the gene matches. This CDR3 is built from 15 residues. Germline CDR1 and CDR2: MDHEN and SYDVKM.

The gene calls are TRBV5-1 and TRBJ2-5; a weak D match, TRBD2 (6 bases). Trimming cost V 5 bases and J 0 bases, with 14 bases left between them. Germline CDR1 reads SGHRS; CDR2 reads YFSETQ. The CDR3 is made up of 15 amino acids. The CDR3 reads CASSSRGTDQETQYF. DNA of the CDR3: TGCGCCAGCAGTTCCCGCGGGACGGACCAAGAGACCCAGTACTTC.

This chain's CDR3 is CASSLDREENTEAFF. The CDR3 bases are TGTGCCAGCAGTTTGGATCGGGAGGAGAACACTGAAGCTTTCTTT. This rearrangement joins TRBV28 to TRBJ1-1; D unclear. This CDR3 is built from 15 residues. Germline values: CDR1 MDHEN, CDR2 SYDVKM. V lost 3 bases, J lost 1 base, and 12 bases lay in between.

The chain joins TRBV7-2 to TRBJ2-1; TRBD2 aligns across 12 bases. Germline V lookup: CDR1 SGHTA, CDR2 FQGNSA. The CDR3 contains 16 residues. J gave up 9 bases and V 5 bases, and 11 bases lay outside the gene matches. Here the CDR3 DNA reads TGTGCCAGCAGCCCCGCCGGACTAGCGGGGTTGGCTGAGCAGTTCTTC. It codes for CASSPAGLAGLAEQFF.

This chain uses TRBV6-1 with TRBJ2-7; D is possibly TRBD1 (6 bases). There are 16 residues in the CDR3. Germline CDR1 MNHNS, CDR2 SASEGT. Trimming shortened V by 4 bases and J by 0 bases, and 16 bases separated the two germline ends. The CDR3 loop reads CASSGEQGASSYEQYF. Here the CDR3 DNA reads TGTGCCAGCAGTGGCGAACAGGGTGCTTCCTCCTACGAGCAGTACTTC.

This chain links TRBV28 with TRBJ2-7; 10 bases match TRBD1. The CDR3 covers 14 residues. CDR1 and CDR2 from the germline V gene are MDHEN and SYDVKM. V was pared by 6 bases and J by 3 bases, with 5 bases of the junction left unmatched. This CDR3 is CASSRGTGVYEQYF. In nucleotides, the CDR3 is TGTGCCAGCAGCCGCGGGACAGGGGTCTACGAGCAGTACTTC.

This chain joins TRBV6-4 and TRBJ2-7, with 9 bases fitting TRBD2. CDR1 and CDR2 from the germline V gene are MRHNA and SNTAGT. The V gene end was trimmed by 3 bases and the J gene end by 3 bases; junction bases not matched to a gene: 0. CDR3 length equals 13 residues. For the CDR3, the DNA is TGTGCCAGCAGTGAGACTAGCGGCTACGAGCAGTACTTC. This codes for CASSETSGYEQYF.

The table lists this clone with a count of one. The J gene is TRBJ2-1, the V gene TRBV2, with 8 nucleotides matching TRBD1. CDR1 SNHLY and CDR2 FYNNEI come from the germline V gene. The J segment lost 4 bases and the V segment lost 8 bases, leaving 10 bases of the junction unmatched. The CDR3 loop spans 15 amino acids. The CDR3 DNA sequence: TGTGCCAGCCGGCAGGACAGGGACTTTTACAATGAGCAGTTCTTC. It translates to CASRQDRDFYNEQFF.

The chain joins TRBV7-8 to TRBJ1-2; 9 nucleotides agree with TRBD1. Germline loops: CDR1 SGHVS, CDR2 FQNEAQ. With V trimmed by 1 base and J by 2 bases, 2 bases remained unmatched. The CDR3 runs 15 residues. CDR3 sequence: CASSLGTGDNYGYTF. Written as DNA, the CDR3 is TGTGCCAGCAGCTTAGGGACAGGGGACAACTATGGCTACACCTTC.

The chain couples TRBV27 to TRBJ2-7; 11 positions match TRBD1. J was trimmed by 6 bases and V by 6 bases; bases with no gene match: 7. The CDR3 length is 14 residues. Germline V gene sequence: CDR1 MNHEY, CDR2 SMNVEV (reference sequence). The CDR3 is CASSLSGTGGEQYF. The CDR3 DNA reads TGTGCCAGCAGCCTATCCGGGACAGGGGGCGAGCAGTACTTC.

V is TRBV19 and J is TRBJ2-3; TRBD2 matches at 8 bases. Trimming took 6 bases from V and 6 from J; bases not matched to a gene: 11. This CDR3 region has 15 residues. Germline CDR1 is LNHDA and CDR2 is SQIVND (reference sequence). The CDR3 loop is CASSPRGGGLDTQYF. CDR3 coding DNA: TGTGCCAGTAGCCCCCGGGGGGGCGGTTTGGATACGCAGTATTTT.